The source of this T cell receptor beta chain is a study of vaccination and CD4 T cells after COVID-19. Study details: Stimulation used overlapping spike peptides from SARS-CoV-2, HCoV-NL63, HCoV-OC43 and HCoV-229E.

CDR3 size: 17 residues. Trimming removed 6 bases from V and 3 bases from J; junction bases left unmatched: 11. Study results and caveats: Convalescent patients had a median around 90% of post-vaccine SARS-CoV-2-reactive clones that were detected only after vaccination, not before it.

Remarks on this clonotype: The antigen is not known.

Treatment in this sample: roughly nine-day PBMC culture with coronavirus spike peptide pools or control peptides (ViraFEST assay). IL-2 at 10 IU/ml and peptide pools at around 10 ug/ml were added to PBMCs cultured at roughly 2 million per well. Cultured CD4+ T cells had their DNA profiled by the Oncomine TCR Beta short-read assay. TCRdb reprocessed the PCR reads via MiXCR and lists one record per CDR3 protein. Of over 10,000 distinct CDR3 sequences listed, roughly 45% are singletons. The source of this sequence is a human donor who had recovered from COVID-19. The V call is TRBV12-3 or TRBV12-4, the J call TRBJ1-5; 10 bases are a match to TRBD1. The sequencing here drew on CD4+ T cells from blood, cultured in vitro, taken after SARS-CoV-2 vaccination. This chain's CDR3 is CASRPNTGTGVNQPQHF. As DNA, the CDR3 is TGTGCCAGCAGACCTAACACCGGGACAGGGGTCAATCAGCCCCAGCATTTT.